The rows below give T cell receptor beta chains drawn from one sample of a study of technical replicates of blood from a few donors. This table comes from immunoSEQ multiplex PCR, and its TCRdb copy is limited to in-frame clones, with some not included. The data contain fewer than 100,000 clones, about 97% of them singletons. Sequenced: T cells isolated from PBMCs. All receptors derive from a human donor in good health. Each CDR3 is given with its conserved first and last residue. D genes are given only for firm matches. Some rows have no size entry. The others give once, few or many, or a class for an expanded clone.

cdr3_nt	cdr3_aa	clone_size	v_call	j_call	d_call
TGTGCCAGCAGCCGACTAGCGGGGGAAGAGACCCAGTACTTC	CASSRLAGEETQYF	once	TRBV6-5	TRBJ2-5	TRBD2
TGTGCCAGCAGCTTAGAAATTAGCGGGACTTACGAGCAGTACTTC	CASSLEISGTYEQYF	.	TRBV11-2	TRBJ2-7	TRBD2
TGTGCCAGCAGCTTAGTGGCCAGGGGAACCCAGTACTTC	CASSLVARGTQYF	.	TRBV11-3	TRBJ2-5	.
TGCGCCAGCAGCTTGGATAGCGTAACAGATACGCAGTATTTT	CASSLDSVTDTQYF	.	TRBV5-1	TRBJ2-3	.
TGTGCCAGCAGCTTAAGGAGTGGTGTGGTTGGGACAAGTCCCGGGGAGCTGTTTTTT	CASSLRSGVVGTSPGELFF	.	TRBV7-8	TRBJ2-2	.
TGTGCCAGCAGGGTCGCGGGGGACTTCCCCTACGAGCAGTACTTC	CASRVAGDFPYEQYF	.	TRBV27	TRBJ2-7	TRBD2
TGTGCCAGCAGCTTGGGACAGGGGAACAATCAGCCCCAGCATTTT	CASSLGQGNNQPQHF	.	TRBV7-2	TRBJ1-5	TRBD1
TGTGCCAGCAGCGAAGAAATCATAACTCTGGTCTATGGCTACACCTTC	CASSEEIITLVYGYTF	.	TRBV7-9	TRBJ1-2	.
TGTGCCAGCAGTGAAAAAGCGGGAGATACGCAGTATTTT	CASSEKAGDTQYF	.	TRBV6-1	TRBJ2-3	.
TGCGCCAGCAGTGATGGCCGAACGACTTACGAGCAGTACTTC	CASSDGRTTYEQYF	.	TRBV10-2	TRBJ2-7	.
TGTGCCAGCAGCGGGACTACCACAGATACGCAGTATTTT	CASSGTTTDTQYF	.	TRBV6-4	TRBJ2-3	TRBD2
TGCAGCGACCTACCGGGACAGGGGGGATTCTACACCTTC	CSDLPGQGGFYTF	.	TRBV29-1	TRBJ1-2	TRBD1
TGTGCCAGCAGCGCCTGGACAGGGGCATCCTATGGCTACACCTTC	CASSAWTGASYGYTF	.	TRBV9	TRBJ1-2	TRBD1
TGTGCAACTAGCGGGAACACCGGGGAGCTGTTTTTT	CATSGNTGELFF	.	TRBV10-3	TRBJ2-2	TRBD2
TGTGCCAGCAGTGAGGGCAGGAACACTGAAGCTTTCTTT	CASSEGRNTEAFF	.	TRBV2	TRBJ1-1	.
TGTGCCAGCAGCTTAGGCGGGGTCATATCTTTCTTT	CASSLGGVISFF	.	TRBV7-6	TRBJ1-1	.
TGCGCCAGCAGCTTCTGGGGGGATCAGCCCCAGCATTTT	CASSFWGDQPQHF	.	TRBV5-1	TRBJ1-5	.
TGTGCCAGCAGTTCGACAGGGGAGGAGTACGAGCAGTACTTC	CASSSTGEEYEQYF	few	TRBV27	TRBJ2-7	TRBD1
TGCGCCAGCAGCCAAGATTCGTCGGCCAGGGTATATCGATACACCTTC	CASSQDSSARVYRYTF	.	TRBV4-1	TRBJ1-2	.
TGTGCCAGCAGCGGCGCAGGACTAGCGGGAGATACGCAGTATTTT	CASSGAGLAGDTQYF	.	TRBV28	TRBJ2-3	TRBD2
TGCAGCGTTGTTGTACAGGGTAGCTACGAGCAGTACTTC	CSVVVQGSYEQYF	.	TRBV29-1	TRBJ2-7	.
TGTGCCAGCAGTTTGATGGCCGGGTACAATGAGCAGTTCTTC	CASSLMAGYNEQFF	.	TRBV28	TRBJ2-1	.
TGTGCCAGCAGCTTAGGTTACAGCTTCGAAGCTTTCTTT	CASSLGYSFEAFF	once	TRBV11-2	TRBJ1-1	.
TGTGCCAGCAGTGAGGGTGGGGCCAACGTCCTGACTTTC	CASSEGGANVLTF	.	TRBV9	TRBJ2-6	.
TGTGCCGGCGGGGGTCACACCGGGGAGCTGTTTTTT	CAGGGHTGELFF	once	TRBV10-3	TRBJ2-2	TRBD2
TGCGCCAGCAGCTTGGGGAGCTCTGGGGCCAACGTCCTGACTTTC	CASSLGSSGANVLTF	.	TRBV5-1	TRBJ2-6	.
TGTGCCAGCAGCCTGAACCCAGGGGTCGGGCAGTACTTC	CASSLNPGVGQYF	.	TRBV6-5	TRBJ2-7	.
TGCGCCAGCAGCCCTGACACGAAGACTGAAGCTTTCTTT	CASSPDTKTEAFF	.	TRBV5-1	TRBJ1-1	.
TGTGCCATCAGTGAGGAACTAGGACCCCTACCTAGAGGCTACACCTTC	CAISEELGPLPRGYTF	.	TRBV10-3	TRBJ1-2	.
TGTGCCAGCAGTCAACAGGGCTATAGCAATCAGCCCCAGCATTTT	CASSQQGYSNQPQHF	.	TRBV6-5	TRBJ1-5	.
TGTGCCAGCAGCTTAACCGGGTATCTCTCCTACAATGAGCAGTTCTTC	CASSLTGYLSYNEQFF	.	TRBV7-8	TRBJ2-1	.
TGTGCCAGCAGTTTGGGCTTCTACTACGAGCAGTACTTC	CASSLGFYYEQYF	.	TRBV28	TRBJ2-7	.
TGTGCCAGCAGCTTAGTACAGGGGAACTCTGGAAACACCATATATTTT	CASSLVQGNSGNTIYF	.	TRBV7-9	TRBJ1-3	TRBD1
TGTGCCAGCAGTCCGACATGGGGACAGGGCGCGAAAAGTTCACCCCTCCACTTT	CASSPTWGQGAKSSPLHF	.	TRBV28	TRBJ1-6	TRBD1
TGTGCCAGCAGTTTTACGGGACAGGGGTTTGTTCAGTACTTC	CASSFTGQGFVQYF	.	TRBV28	TRBJ2-4	TRBD1
TGTGCCAGCATCCCCGGGAAGACCAACACTGAAGCTTTCTTT	CASIPGKTNTEAFF	.	TRBV27	TRBJ1-1	.